This T cell receptor (beta chain) stems from a study of blood T cell repertoires in COVID-19. Across the whole study: The origin of the acute and convalescent COVID-19 samples was the United States, Italy and Spain. From T cells, B-cell-depleted T cells, or PBMCs came the material, which was cDNA or gDNA.

CDR1 SQVTM and CDR2 ANQGSEA come from the germline V gene. The V and J ends lost 2 bases and 0 bases, in that order; junction bases with no gene match: 6. This CDR3 is built from 15 residues. The protocol was immunoSEQ multiplex PCR, while the TCRdb copy is restricted to in-frame clones and leaves out a portion. The data hold some 150,000 clones, with approximately 85% observed a single time. The TCR comes from a man aged 50 to 59 with acute or convalescent COVID-19. The sequencing input was peripheral blood. The chain uses TRBV29-1 and TRBJ2-7; 8 positions match TRBD2. CDR3 sequence reads: CSVEFVSGSSYEQYF. In DNA form, the CDR3 reads TGCAGCGTTGAATTTGTGAGCGGGAGCTCCTACGAGCAGTACTTC.